Presented here are 5 T cell receptor beta chains from one specimen sequenced in a study of CD8 T cells in ankylosing spondylitis. Each CDR3 protein gets one entry after TCRdb re-called the 5' RACE reads with MiXCR. This table has 250,000 to 350,000 distinct CDR3 sequences, 20% appearing once. Sequencing was performed on blood, either unsorted or a sorted T cell fraction (not recorded which). The receptors were gathered from a male donor with ankylosing spondylitis or in good health (not recorded which).

This clonotype has just a few counts. The chain uses TRBV7-9 and TRBJ1-1; D remains ambiguous. Deletions cut 5 bases from V and 6 bases from J, with 13 bases between. The germline V gene has CDR1 SEHNR and CDR2 FQNEAQ (reference sequence). CDR3 size: 13 residues. CDR3 nucleotide sequence: TGTGCCAGCAGCCTCCATTCCCTCCCTGAAGCTTTCTTT. It specifies CASSLHSLPEAFF.

This clonotype was seen a handful of times. The chain employs TRBV12-3 or TRBV12-4 and TRBJ2-3; the D is unclear. This CDR3 is 13 amino acids long. Trimming removed 1 base at V and 0 bases at J, with 2 bases between. CDR3 region: CASSLESTDTQYF. For the CDR3, the DNA is TGTGCCAGCAGTTTAGAGAGCACAGATACGCAGTATTTT.

This clonotype was picked up a small number of times. A much larger clone differs by one base, so this may be a read error. V is TRBV7-2 and J is TRBJ2-3; D uncertain. This CDR3 has 14 amino acids. Per the germline V gene, CDR1 is SGHTA and CDR2 is FQGNSA. CDR3 in amino acids: CVSSPDFSTDTQYF. CDR3 bases: TGTGTCAGCAGCCCCGACTTCAGCACAGATACGCAGTATTTT.

The V gene is TRBV27, the J gene TRBJ1-1; a weak D match, TRBD1 (5 bases). The CDR3 covers 13 residues. Germline-derived CDR1 and CDR2 are MNHEY and SMNVEV (reference sequence). V shed 7 bases and J shed 1 base, with 10 bases lying between them. CDR3 nucleotides: TGTGCCAGCACCTCGACAGCGAACACTGAAGCTTTCTTT. Amino acids: CASTSTANTEAFF.

Only one count was recorded for this clonotype. The chain uses TRBV7-2 and TRBJ2-1; 13 bases are a match to TRBD2. Germline CDR1 reads SGHTA; CDR2 reads FQGNSA. The J segment lost 0 bases and the V segment lost 6 bases, leaving 5 bases of the junction unmatched. The CDR3 runs to 17 residues. The CDR3 DNA reads TGTGCCAGCAGACGGACTAGCGGGGGAAGCTCCTACAATGAGCAGTTCTTC. As protein: CASRRTSGGSSYNEQFF.